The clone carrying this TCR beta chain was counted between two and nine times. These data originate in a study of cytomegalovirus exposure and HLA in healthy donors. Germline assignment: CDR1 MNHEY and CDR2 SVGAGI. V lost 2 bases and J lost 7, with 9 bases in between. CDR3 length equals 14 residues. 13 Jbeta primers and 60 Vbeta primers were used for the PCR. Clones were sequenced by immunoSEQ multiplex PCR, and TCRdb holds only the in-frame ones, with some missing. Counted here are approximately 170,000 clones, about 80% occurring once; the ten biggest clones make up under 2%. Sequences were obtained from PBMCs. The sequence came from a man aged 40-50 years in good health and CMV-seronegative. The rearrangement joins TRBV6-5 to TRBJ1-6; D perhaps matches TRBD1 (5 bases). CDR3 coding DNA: TGTGCCAGCAGTTACGGAGGGGAAAATTCACCCCTCCACTTT. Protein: CASSYGGENSPLHF.